The T cell receptor (beta chain) described here comes from a study of blood T cell repertoires in COVID-19. Only in-frame clones appear in the TCRdb table, and some are missing; sequencing was by immunoSEQ multiplex PCR. The sample gives approximately 200,000 clones, roughly 88% of which show up once; 4% is in the top ten. V gave up 8 bases and J gave up 4 bases, with 14 bases separating them. The CDR3 has 14 amino acids. CDR1 and CDR2 from the germline V gene are MNHEY and SVGAGI. The rearrangement uses TRBV6-5 and TRBJ2-2; D is perhaps TRBD1 (5 bases). Sequenced input: peripheral blood. The receptor was isolated from a woman aged 25 to 39 with acute or convalescent COVID-19. CDR3 in amino acids: CASRDSRTTGELFF. CDR3 nucleotides: TGTGCCAGCCGCGACAGCCGAACCACCGGGGAGCTGTTTTTT.